This TCR beta chain derives from a study of human T cells and chemical hapten exposure. Ten or more counts support this clonotype. TCRdb ran MiXCR on the RACE reads and lists one entry per CDR3 protein. The sample lists 75,000 to 90,000 distinct CDR3 sequences, 10% to 15% occurring once. The CDR3 loop spans 13 amino acids. Between the trimmed V and J ends, which lost 4 bases and 4 bases, there was a span of 12 bases. CDR1 is SQVTM and CDR2 is ANQGSEA in the germline V gene. Indicated time point: patch test 1, 2 weeks after DPC sensitization. Treatment specified: therapeutic diphenylcyclopropenone sensitization with weekly scalp DPC.

The chain links TRBV29-1 to TRBJ2-3, with D tentatively TRBD1 or TRBD2 (5 bases each). The sequencing here drew on whole blood, taken in connection with sensitization to the hapten diphenylcyclopropenone (DPC). The sequence derives from a woman aged 55-70 years with alopecia areata. Some clones in this sample may be carry-over from other donors' samples. CDR3 sequence (DNA): TGCAGCGTTGCAAACATGGGGGCAGATACGCAGTATTTT. Its protein is CSVANMGADTQYF.